Here is one TCR beta chain with its context. The record originates from a study of T cells after somatic rescue of genetic block. Sequenced by immunoSEQ multiplex PCR; TCRdb stores in-frame clones only, minus some. The sample holds 7,500 to 9,000 clones, around 85% seen once. Germline V gene data show CDR1 as LNHDA and CDR2 as SQIVND (reference sequence). The CDR3 has 14 amino acids. V shed 5 bases and J 5 bases; nucleotides not matched to a gene: 5. This clonotype was obtained from a boy aged 5-17 years. The V call is TRBV19, the J call TRBJ2-3, with 9 bases lining up with TRBD2. The sequencing input was peripheral blood mononuclear cells (PBMCs). CDR3 loop: CASSLAGVGDTQYF. The CDR3 coding sequence is TGTGCCAGTAGTTTAGCGGGAGTAGGAGATACGCAGTATTTT.